Presented here are 15 T cell receptor beta chains from one specimen sequenced in a study of T cell repertoires in cytomegalovirus infection. TCRdb re-analysed the reads in MiXCR, keeping a single row per CDR3 protein. The data contain some 300,000 distinct CDR3 sequences, roughly 15% of them singletons. The material sequenced was PBMCs. The receptors originated from a human donor in good health (CMV status not recorded). Some clones in this sample may be carry-over from other donors' samples.

The V and J genes are TRBV10-3 and TRBJ2-5; no reliable D call. This CDR3 comprises 14 residues. Trimming cost V 0 bases and J 2 bases, with 7 bases left between them. The germline V gene has CDR1 ENHRY and CDR2 SYGVKD. CDR3 residues: CAISESNRQETQYF. CDR3 nucleotides: TGTGCCATCAGTGAGTCGAACAGACAAGAGACCCAGTACTTC.

This chain links TRBV20-1 with TRBJ2-1; TRBD1 aligns across 8 bases. The V segment lost 5 bases and the J segment 7 bases; nucleotides outside the gene matches: 10. The CDR3 has 14 residues. Germline CDR1 DFQATT, CDR2 SNEGSKA (reference sequence). The CDR3 is CSAGRQGFRNEQFF. The CDR3 bases are TGCAGTGCTGGGAGACAGGGGTTTAGGAATGAGCAGTTCTTC.

This clonotype has more than one count but fewer than ten. The rearrangement links TRBV12-3 or TRBV12-4 to TRBJ2-2; D remains unclear. The V and J ends lost 6 bases and 5 bases respectively, with 4 bases between them. The CDR3 extends over 11 amino acids. DNA of the CDR3: TGTGCCAGCAGACTTACCGGGGAGCTGTTTTTT. Its translation: CASRLTGELFF.

The genes are TRBV6-6 and TRBJ2-3; D gene ambiguous. Per germline, CDR1 MNHNY and CDR2 SVGAGI (reference sequence). The CDR3 is 13 residues long. Trimming stripped 0 bases from V and 3 bases from J, with 4 bases between. The CDR3 coding sequence is TGTGCCAGCAGTTACTCGACGACAGATACGCAGTATTTT. Translating it yields CASSYSTTDTQYF.

This clonotype was detected many times. This rearrangement joins TRBV12-3 or TRBV12-4 to TRBJ2-1, with D perhaps matching TRBD1 (6 bases). Between the trimmed V and J ends, which lost 4 bases and 0 bases, there was a span of 10 bases. This CDR3 comprises 15 residues. Here the CDR3 DNA reads TGTGCCAGCAGTTGGGACACTAGCTCCTACAATGAGCAGTTCTTC. Translated: CASSWDTSSYNEQFF.

This clonotype occurred many times. V is TRBV7-2 and J is TRBJ1-2; weak D call: TRBD1 (6 bases). CDR3 size: 13 residues. Germline values: CDR1 SGHTA, CDR2 FQGNSA. Trimming took 5 bases from V and 6 from J, leaving 13 bases between them. The CDR3 DNA reads TGTGCCAGCAGCCCCAGGACAGCTAATGGCTACACCTTC. Amino acid sequence: CASSPRTANGYTF.

This clonotype was detected only a few times. J is TRBJ2-2 and V is TRBV29-1; D is unclear. CDR3 length equals 13 residues. Trimming removed 3 bases at V and 0 bases at J, with 5 bases between. Germline V gene data show CDR1 as SQVTM and CDR2 as ANQGSEA. The CDR3 loop reads CSVESTNTGELFF. CDR3 in DNA: TGCAGCGTTGAGTCAACGAACACCGGGGAGCTGTTTTTT.

In nucleotides, the CDR3 is TGTGCCAGCAGTTACTCGTATTGGGACGACGATACGCAGTATTTT. The encoded protein is CASSYSYWDDDTQYF. This sequence joins TRBV6-5 and TRBJ2-3; D possibly matches TRBD1 or TRBD2 (5 bases each). The CDR3 is made up of 15 amino acids. V was trimmed by 0 bases and J by 6 bases, leaving 13 bases between them. Germline V gene lookup returns CDR1 MNHEY and CDR2 SVGAGI.

This clonotype showed up many times. The chain carries TRBV12-3 or TRBV12-4 and TRBJ2-3, with D possibly TRBD1 on 5 matching bases. The CDR3 totals 16 residues. Trimming removed 7 bases from V and 1 base from J, with 18 bases in between. CDR3 loop: CASIKSPRTRTDTQYF. The CDR3 coding sequence is TGTGCCAGCATCAAATCCCCGAGGACACGCACAGATACGCAGTATTTT.

This clonotype was recorded a few times. V usage is TRBV7-8 and J usage is TRBJ1-3, with a weak D call TRBD1 (5 bases). Germline V gene data show CDR1 as SGHVS and CDR2 as FQNEAQ. Trimming removed 4 bases at V and 0 bases at J, with 19 bases between. This CDR3 contains 18 residues. The CDR3 sequence is CASSSQTAGDLSGNTIYF. The CDR3 DNA follows: TGTGCCAGCAGCTCCCAAACGGCCGGGGACCTCTCTGGAAACACCATATATTTT.

On this clonotype: Given a much more abundant clone one base away, this may be a read error. The J gene is TRBJ1-4, the V gene TRBV12-3 or TRBV12-4; 10 bases map to TRBD1. This CDR3 contains 13 residues. DNA of the CDR3: TGTGCCAGCAGTGGACAGGGGGATGAAAAACTGGTTTTT. It encodes CASSGQGDEKLVF.

This clonotype was counted between two and nine times. V gene TRBV5-1 combines with J gene TRBJ2-3; the match to TRBD2 covers 9 bases. The CDR3 sequence is 16 residues long. Germline V gives CDR1 SGHRS, CDR2 YFSETQ. The V and J ends lost 1 base and 5 bases, in that order; junction bases with no gene match: 8. CDR3 in DNA: TGCGCCAGCAGCTTGAGTGGCCTTAGCGGGGGAGATACGCAGTATTTT. Residues: CASSLSGLSGGDTQYF.

This clonotype has at least ten counts. The V and J genes are TRBV7-9 and TRBJ2-3; D unclear. This CDR3 comprises 12 residues. The ends were cut back, 3 bases at V and 3 bases at J, with 4 bases in the middle. CDR1 and CDR2 (germline): SEHNR, FQNEAQ (reference sequence). The CDR3 bases are TGTGCCAGCAGCTTTGGGACAGATACGCAGTATTTT. Translation gives CASSFGTDTQYF.

At least ten counts were recorded for this clonotype. V and J are TRBV24-1 and TRBJ2-5; 10 bases are shared with TRBD1. Trimming cost V 3 bases and J 5 bases; bases outside gene matches: 5. Looked up from germline, CDR1 is KGHDR and CDR2 is SFDVKD. The CDR3 covers 15 residues. The DNA for the CDR3 is TGTGCCACCAGTGATCCCAGGACAGGGGGGGAGACCCAGTACTTC. Its protein product is CATSDPRTGGETQYF.

V gene TRBV20-1 combines with J gene TRBJ2-7; 13 bases are a match to TRBD2. Trimming at V came to 2 bases and at J to 7 bases, leaving 5 bases not matched to a gene. Germline loops: CDR1 DFQATT, CDR2 SNEGSKA (reference sequence). CDR3 length: 14 residues. The CDR3 here is CSARIGLAGEEQYF. CDR3 DNA sequence: TGCAGTGCTAGAATTGGACTAGCGGGGGAAGAGCAGTACTTC.